Below are 25 T cell receptor beta chains sequenced from a single sample in a study of T cell repertoires in cytomegalovirus infection. In TCRdb, the reads were re-called with MiXCR into one record per CDR3 protein. Counted here are around 180,000 distinct CDR3 sequences, about 20% occurring once; the ten biggest clones make up just under 3%. Material for sequencing was PBMCs. These receptors came from a human donor in good health (CMV status not recorded). Some clones in this sample may be carry-over from other donors' samples.

J is TRBJ2-2 and V is TRBV5-6, with D tentatively TRBD1 (5 bases). The V and J ends lost 0 bases and 6 bases respectively, with 6 bases between them. Germline assignment: CDR1 SGHDT and CDR2 YYEEEE. The CDR3 runs to 13 residues. CDR3 sequence (DNA): TGTGCCAGCAGCTTGGTGGGGCCCGGGGAGCTGTTTTTT. Encoded protein: CASSLVGPGELFF.

This sequence joins TRBV6-1 and TRBJ1-3, with D hard to call. The CDR3 has 13 residues. V was pared by 1 base and J by 5 bases, with 6 bases between. Per the germline V gene, CDR1 is MNHNS and CDR2 is SASEGT. CDR3 sequence: CASSEGPRNTIYF. Here the CDR3 DNA reads TGTGCCAGCAGTGAAGGACCAAGAAACACCATATATTTT.

The rearrangement uses TRBV27 and TRBJ2-2, with D maybe TRBD2 (5 bases). V lost 4 bases to trimming and J lost 6 bases, with 12 bases between them. Germline V gene sequence: CDR1 MNHEY, CDR2 SMNVEV (reference sequence). The CDR3 length is 14 residues. Here the CDR3 DNA reads TGTGCCAGCAGTTCGGGGTATTTAGCCGGGGAGCTGTTTTTT. Its translation: CASSSGYLAGELFF.

This clonotype has a count of ten or more. The genes are TRBV28 and TRBJ2-1; 9 bases agree with TRBD2. CDR1 MDHEN and CDR2 SYDVKM come from the germline V gene. The trim removed 6 bases at V and 6 bases at J, leaving 15 bases unmatched. The CDR3 sequence is 17 residues long. The CDR3 nucleotides read TGTGCCAGCAGAACAGCCGGGACTAGCAGGAGCGGCAATGAGCAGTTCTTC. It encodes CASRTAGTSRSGNEQFF.

This chain links TRBV7-6 with TRBJ2-5; the D gene is possibly TRBD1 (5 bases). V was clipped by 2 bases and J by 5 bases, with 15 bases between them. Germline V gene lookup returns CDR1 SGHVS and CDR2 FNYEAQ. The CDR3 length is 15 residues. DNA of the CDR3: TGTGCCAGCAGCTTACCTTCCCCTGCAGGGGAGACCCAGTACTTC. Its protein product is CASSLPSPAGETQYF.

In this sample, this clonotype turned up many times. The V and J genes are TRBV5-4 and TRBJ2-2, with D hard to call. The ends were cut back, 2 bases at V and 7 bases at J, with 6 bases in the middle. Per germline, CDR1 SGHNT and CDR2 YYREEE (reference sequence). This CDR3 is built from 12 residues. CDR3 amino acids: CASSFPFGELFF. The CDR3, as DNA: TGTGCCAGCAGCTTCCCCTTCGGGGAGCTGTTTTTT.

The V and J genes are TRBV30 and TRBJ1-1; maybe TRBD1 (6 bases). V was shortened by 4 bases and J by 6 bases, with 12 bases between the two germline ends. Germline CDR1 GTSNPN, CDR2 SVGIG (reference sequence). This CDR3 is built from 12 residues. CDR3 sequence (DNA): TGTGCCTGGAATACGGGGGGCCCTGAAGCTTTCTTT. Residues: CAWNTGGPEAFF. The whole variable domain, remainder taken from reference TRBV30 and TRBJ1-1, is SQTIHQWPATLVQPVGSPLSLECTVEGTSNPNLYWYRQAAGRGLQLLFYSVGIGQISSEVPQNLSASRPQDRQFILSSKKLLLSDSGFYLCAWNTGGPEAFFGQGTRLTVV.

The V gene is TRBV29-1, the J gene TRBJ1-5, with TRBD1 as a possible D gene (6 bases). The CDR3 runs 14 residues. Looked up from germline, CDR1 is SQVTM and CDR2 is ANQGSEA. V lost 6 bases and J lost 2, with 14 bases in between. The CDR3 coding sequence is TGCAGCGTCGCCGGGGGCAAAGGCAATCAGCCCCAGCATTTT. This gives the protein CSVAGGKGNQPQHF.

This chain uses TRBV7-3 with TRBJ2-3; tentatively, D is TRBD2 (7 bases). The germline CDR1 and CDR2 sequences are SGHTA and FQGTGA. The ends were cut back, 5 bases at V and 4 bases at J, with 19 bases in the middle. CDR3 length: 16 residues. CDR3 region: CASSGGAFHEADTQYF. The CDR3 DNA reads TGTGCCAGCAGCGGGGGGGCCTTCCACGAAGCAGATACGCAGTATTTT.

This clonotype occurred many times. This rearrangement joins TRBV7-9 to TRBJ1-2, with D maybe TRBD1 (5 bases). The V gene's germline CDR1 is SEHNR and CDR2 FQNEAQ (reference sequence). The CDR3 consists of 14 residues. The germline V and J ends were trimmed by 1 base and 4 bases, with 10 bases remaining between them. The DNA for the CDR3 is TGTGCCAGCAGCTTAGAAGTCGGGGGCTATGGCTACACCTTC. This codes for CASSLEVGGYGYTF.

This clonotype has a handful of counts. The chain employs TRBV20-1 and TRBJ1-5; D ambiguous. The ends were cut back, 2 bases at V and 3 bases at J, with 5 bases in the middle. Germline-derived CDR1 and CDR2 are DFQATT and SNEGSKA (reference sequence). The CDR3 is made up of 12 amino acids. The CDR3 sequence: CSARHNNQPQHF. As DNA, the CDR3 is TGCAGTGCTAGACACAACAATCAGCCCCAGCATTTT.

This clonotype has just a few counts. This chain connects TRBV29-1 to TRBJ2-7, with a tentative D call TRBD2 (6 bases). This CDR3 has 12 amino acids. CDR1 and CDR2 from the germline V gene are SQVTM and ANQGSEA. V gave up 4 bases and J gave up 0 bases, with 7 bases separating them. Here the CDR3 DNA reads TGCAGCGTTGCCGGGAGCTCCTACGAGCAGTACTTC. As protein: CSVAGSSYEQYF.

This clonotype was counted between two and nine times. The rearrangement uses TRBV4-1 and TRBJ2-5; a possible D gene is TRBD2 (6 bases). The CDR3 is made up of 16 amino acids. Deletions cut 0 bases from V and 5 bases from J, with 16 bases between. From germline, CDR1 is MGHRA and CDR2 YSYEKL. CDR3: CASSQDGAGTLETQYF. The CDR3 region has the DNA TGCGCCAGCAGCCAAGATGGGGCGGGGACTCTGGAGACCCAGTACTTC.

Here the CDR3 DNA reads TGTGCTAGTGGTTTGATGGGGGCCACTGAAGCTTTCTTT. Translated: CASGLMGATEAFF. J is TRBJ1-1 and V is TRBV12-5, with D tentatively TRBD1 (6 bases). Looked up from germline, CDR1 is LGHNT and CDR2 is FRNRAP. V lost 2 bases and J lost 4, with 8 bases in between. The CDR3 totals 13 residues.

The gene calls are TRBV11-3 and TRBJ2-6; TRBD1 is a possible D gene (7 bases). This CDR3 spans 17 amino acids. Germline CDR1 reads SGHNT; CDR2 reads YENEEA. The V end was cut by 0 bases, the J end by 1 base, with 10 bases between. CDR3 amino acids: CASSLEQGRSGANVLTF. In DNA, the CDR3 is TGTGCCAGCAGCTTAGAACAGGGGAGGTCTGGGGCCAACGTCCTGACTTTC.

The chain employs TRBV6-2 or TRBV6-3 and TRBJ2-2; 14 bases are a match to TRBD2. The CDR3 runs 17 residues. Losses at the gene ends were 6 bases for V and 5 bases for J; bases not matched to a gene: 8. Germline lookup yields CDR1 MNHEY and CDR2 SVGEGT. The CDR3 is CASRLRLAGGQTGELFF. The CDR3 DNA follows: TGTGCCAGCAGACTCCGACTAGCGGGAGGGCAAACCGGGGAGCTGTTTTTT.

The chain joins TRBV4-1 to TRBJ2-1; D is uncertain. The CDR3 contains 15 residues. Trimming pared 4 bases from V and 6 bases from J, leaving 16 bases between. Per germline, CDR1 MGHRA and CDR2 YSYEKL. This CDR3 is CASSRLGIVGNEQFF. CDR3 nucleotide sequence: TGCGCCAGCAGCCGGCTGGGGATTGTGGGCAATGAGCAGTTCTTC.

This clonotype was detected ten times or more. The chain recombines TRBV7-2 with TRBJ1-1; TRBD1 agrees at 8 bases. With V trimmed by 5 bases and J by 1 base, 6 bases remained unmatched. The CDR3 length is 15 residues. The germline gives CDR1 SGHTA, CDR2 FQGNSA. CDR3 nucleotide sequence: TGTGCCAGCAGCCAGCTCGGGACAGGGAACACTGAAGCTTTCTTT. It codes for CASSQLGTGNTEAFF.

The chain joins TRBV29-1 to TRBJ1-1, with D maybe TRBD1 (5 bases). V was pared by 4 bases and J by 0 bases, with 9 bases between. Per germline, CDR1 SQVTM and CDR2 ANQGSEA. This CDR3 has 13 amino acids. The CDR3 sequence: CSVGQSMNTEAFF. CDR3 coding DNA: TGCAGCGTTGGACAGTCCATGAACACTGAAGCTTTCTTT.

This clonotype was observed at least ten times. The rearrangement joins TRBV6-1 to TRBJ2-2; D is possibly TRBD1 or TRBD2 (5 bases each). CDR1 and CDR2 (germline): MNHNS, SASEGT. The ends were cut back, 7 bases at V and 9 bases at J, with 12 bases in the middle. This CDR3 is built from 12 residues. The CDR3 nucleotides are TGTGCCAGCACCGAACGGGGCCGGGAGCTGTTTTTT. This translates into CASTERGRELFF.

This clonotype occurred a few times. The V call is TRBV12-3 or TRBV12-4, the J call TRBJ2-6; unclear D gene. This CDR3 is built from 15 residues. Trimming removed 1 base at V and 2 bases at J, with 6 bases between. The CDR3 reads CASSLGVAGANVLTF. CDR3 coding DNA: TGTGCCAGCAGTTTAGGGGTGGCTGGGGCCAACGTCCTGACTTTC.

Note on this clonotype: Germline and junction disagree at one end, which may indicate a read error. V gene TRBV28 combines with J gene TRBJ2-2; D unclear. There are 13 residues in the CDR3. CDR1 is MDHEN and CDR2 is SYDVKM in the germline V gene. The CDR3 region has the DNA TGTGCCACTCCGGGTCCGAACAGCGGGGAGCTGTTTTTT. Amino acid sequence: CATPGPNSGELFF. Full variable domain (outside the CDR3, taken from reference TRBV28 and TRBJ2-2): DVKVTQSSRYLVKRTGEKVFLECVQDMDHENMFWYRQDPGLGLRLIYFSYDVKMKEKGDIPEGYSVSREKKERFSLILESASTNQTSMYLCATPGPNSGELFFGEGSRLTVL.

The chain is built from TRBV14 and TRBJ2-3, with D uncertain. The germline CDR1 and CDR2 sequences are SGHDN and FVKESK. The CDR3 consists of 11 residues. The germline V and J ends were trimmed by 2 bases and 8 bases, with 5 bases remaining between them. CDR3 sequence reads: CASSQSATQYF. CDR3 DNA: TGTGCCAGCAGCCAATCCGCTACGCAGTATTTT.

The genes are TRBV18 and TRBJ2-1; 9 positions agree with TRBD1. V lost 1 base, J lost 9 bases, and 4 bases stayed unmatched. There are 14 residues in the CDR3. Germline V lookup: CDR1 KGHSH, CDR2 LQKENI. The CDR3 nucleotides read TGTGCCAGCTCACCACACAGGGGGCTTGCTGAGCAGTTCTTC. Protein product: CASSPHRGLAEQFF. Supplemented by reference TRBV18 and TRBJ2-1, the full variable domain reads NAGVMQNPRHLVRRRGQEARLRCSPMKGHSHVYWYRQLPEEGLKFMVYLQKENIIDESGMPKERFSAEFPKEGPSILRIQQVVRGDSAAYFCASSPHRGLAEQFFGPGTRLTVL.

The J gene is TRBJ2-1, the V gene TRBV7-3, with a possible D match to TRBD1 (6 bases). Germline values: CDR1 SGHTA, CDR2 FQGTGA. Trimming removed 5 bases from V and 0 bases from J, with 14 bases in between. This CDR3 region has 16 residues. The CDR3 protein is CASSPQDSSSYNEQFF. Here the CDR3 DNA reads TGTGCCAGCAGCCCCCAGGACAGTAGCTCCTACAATGAGCAGTTCTTC.